The next 27 T cell receptor beta chains were all read from a single sample in a study of identical twins. TCRdb re-derived calls from the 5' RACE reads in MiXCR, one entry per CDR3 protein. Among roughly 750,000 distinct CDR3 sequences listed, roughly 20% were seen once. The sample also formed part of further work on T cells expressing NK-cell markers.

Sequenced sample: PBMCs. The receptors here all came from a woman between 18 and 29 years old in good health.

The rearrangement joins TRBV12-3 or TRBV12-4 to TRBJ2-2; D is undetermined. This CDR3 comprises 14 residues. Trimming pared 3 bases from V and 7 bases from J, leaving 12 bases between. The CDR3 DNA reads as TGTGCCAGCAGTTTTGGGGAACGTATCGGGGAGCTGTTTTTT. Protein product: CASSFGERIGELFF.

This clonotype was seen a handful of times. The chain is built from TRBV5-1 and TRBJ1-2, with a weak D call TRBD1 (5 bases). The V end lost 2 bases, the J end lost 0 bases, and 8 bases lay between the germline ends. This CDR3 has 14 amino acids. Germline V lookup: CDR1 SGHRS, CDR2 YFSETQ. Here the CDR3 DNA reads TGCGCCAGCAGCTTCACAGGTCCTAACTATGGCTACACCTTC. Residues: CASSFTGPNYGYTF.

The CDR3 loop reads CASSFGVEAFF. The CDR3 DNA reads as TGTGCCAGCAGTTTCGGCGTGGAAGCTTTCTTT. The chain recombines TRBV27 with TRBJ1-1; D remains unclear. The CDR3 is made up of 11 amino acids. Germline V gene lookup returns CDR1 MNHEY and CDR2 SMNVEV (reference sequence). Trimming took off 3 bases at V and 8 bases at J, with 7 bases between the two ends.

The rearrangement links TRBV20-1 to TRBJ2-3, with TRBD1 matching over 7 bases. V gave up 6 bases and J gave up 1 base; unmatched junction bases: 10. Looked up from germline, CDR1 is DFQATT and CDR2 is SNEGSKA (reference sequence). The CDR3 covers 15 residues. In nucleotides, the CDR3 is TGCAGTGCGCCGCACCAAGGGACAGGCACAGATACGCAGTATTTT. This codes for CSAPHQGTGTDTQYF.

The J gene is TRBJ2-3, the V gene TRBV10-3; possibly TRBD1 or TRBD2 for D (5 bases each). Germline CDR1 and CDR2: ENHRY and SYGVKD. This CDR3 has 14 residues. Trimming removed 6 bases from V and 6 bases from J, with 16 bases in between. The DNA for the CDR3 is TGTGCCATCAGCCTTGGGGGTTCGGTTGATACGCAGTATTTT. Its protein is CAISLGGSVDTQYF.

The V gene is TRBV12-3 or TRBV12-4, the J gene TRBJ2-1, with TRBD2 matching over 9 bases. The CDR3 runs to 17 residues. The junction had 12 bases not matched to a gene; V was cut back by 3 bases and J by 6 bases. Here the CDR3 reads CASSFLRGGGAINEQFF. The CDR3 DNA follows: TGTGCCAGCAGTTTTCTTAGAGGCGGGGGGGCAATCAATGAGCAGTTCTTC.

The chain couples TRBV3-1 to TRBJ2-1, with D unclear. V was cut by 7 bases and J by 10 bases, with 8 bases left in between. Germline CDR1 and CDR2: LGHDT and YNNKEL (reference sequence). The CDR3 length is 10 residues. The CDR3 bases are TGTGCCAGCAAGGACGAAGAGCAGTTCTTC. It specifies CASKDEEQFF.

The chain is built from TRBV29-1 and TRBJ2-1; the match to TRBD2 covers 8 bases. This CDR3 comprises 14 residues. The germline gives CDR1 SQVTM, CDR2 ANQGSEA. The trim removed 8 bases at V and 9 bases at J, leaving 15 bases unmatched. CDR3 amino acids: CSPLTGTRWREQFF. In nucleotides, the CDR3 is TGCAGCCCCCTCACCGGGACTAGGTGGCGTGAGCAGTTCTTC.

This clonotype was seen only a few times. V and J are TRBV11-2 and TRBJ2-6; a weak D match, TRBD2 (5 bases). The germline V and J ends were trimmed by 4 bases and 0 bases, with 10 bases remaining between them. Per the germline V gene, CDR1 is SGHAT and CDR2 is FQNNGV. The CDR3 runs 16 residues. Here the CDR3 DNA reads TGTGCCAGCAGCTCCGGGGTCTACTCTGGGGCCAACGTCCTGACTTTC. Translating it yields CASSSGVYSGANVLTF.

V and J are TRBV7-2 and TRBJ2-7; 8 positions match TRBD2. Germline V lookup: CDR1 SGHTA, CDR2 FQGNSA. The CDR3 loop spans 17 amino acids. J lost 3 bases, V lost 3 bases, and 13 bases had no gene match. CDR3 nucleotides: TGTGCCAGCAGCTTTAAGGTCTCGGTAGCGGGACTCTACGAGCAGTACTTC. Translating it yields CASSFKVSVAGLYEQYF.

The gene calls are TRBV15 and TRBJ1-2; no clear D gene. The CDR3 has 14 residues. Trimming took off 6 bases at V and 1 base at J, with 12 bases between the two ends. Germline V gives CDR1 LNHNV, CDR2 YYDKDF (reference sequence). Here the CDR3 DNA reads TGTGCCACCAGTCCCATTCCAGTTAACTATGGCTACACCTTC. It is translated as CATSPIPVNYGYTF.

Many counts were recorded for this clonotype. Written as DNA, the CDR3 is TGCAGCGTTCTACAGGGGGGTGAAGAGACCCAGTACTTC. Amino acid sequence: CSVLQGGEETQYF. V gene TRBV29-1 combines with J gene TRBJ2-5; 8 nucleotides match TRBD1. The CDR3 length is 13 residues. Germline-derived CDR1 and CDR2 are SQVTM and ANQGSEA. V lost 5 bases and J lost 3; bases outside the gene matches: 5. The full variable domain, with the rest looked up from reference TRBV29-1 and TRBJ2-5, is SAVISQKPSRDICQRGTSLTIQCQVDSQVTMMFWYRQQPGQSLTLIATANQGSEATYESGFVIDKFPISRPNLTFSTLTVSNMSPEDSSIYLCSVLQGGEETQYFGPGTRLLVL.

The J gene is TRBJ2-4, the V gene TRBV20-1; possibly TRBD2 for D (6 bases). Trimming shortened V by 6 bases and J by 4 bases, and 16 bases separated the two germline ends. CDR3 length equals 14 residues. Germline loops: CDR1 DFQATT, CDR2 SNEGSKA (reference sequence). CDR3 sequence reads: CSAILGRGKNIQYF. CDR3 sequence (DNA): TGCAGTGCAATCCTGGGGCGGGGAAAAAACATTCAGTACTTC.

This clonotype was detected a few times. The chain recombines TRBV20-1 with TRBJ2-1, with a possible D match to TRBD2 (5 bases). The CDR3 spans 14 residues. V was clipped by 5 bases and J by 5 bases, with 16 bases between them. CDR1 is DFQATT, CDR2 SNEGSKA, per germline (reference sequence). CDR3 DNA sequence: TGCAGTGCTGGACGATCCACCGGGAACAATGAGCAGTTCTTC. It specifies CSAGRSTGNNEQFF.

This chain links TRBV20-1 with TRBJ2-3; 9 positions agree with TRBD2. The CDR3 sequence is 15 residues long. Trimming removed 5 bases from V and 4 bases from J; junction bases left unmatched: 10. Per germline, CDR1 DFQATT and CDR2 SNEGSKA (reference sequence). CDR3 in amino acids: CSAPIAGEESDTQYF. In DNA form, the CDR3 reads TGCAGTGCTCCGATAGCGGGAGAAGAATCAGATACGCAGTATTTT.

In this sample, this clonotype turned up once. This rearrangement joins TRBV2 to TRBJ2-5; D is unclear. This CDR3 is built from 13 residues. Trimming took off 8 bases at V and 3 bases at J, with 13 bases between the two ends. CDR1 is SNHLY and CDR2 is FYNNEI in the germline V gene. The CDR3 here is CASCGNSEETQYF. The CDR3 region has the DNA TGTGCCAGCTGTGGGAACAGTGAAGAGACCCAGTACTTC.

A few counts support this clonotype. V gene TRBV27 combines with J gene TRBJ1-3; D is ambiguous. V was shortened by 1 base and J by 0 bases, with 7 bases between the two germline ends. The CDR3 runs 15 residues. Germline CDR1 is MNHEY and CDR2 is SMNVEV (reference sequence). The CDR3 sequence is CASSLYPVSGNTIYF. The CDR3, as DNA: TGTGCCAGCAGTTTATACCCAGTCTCTGGAAACACCATATATTTT.

This clonotype showed up just a few times. This chain links TRBV12-3 or TRBV12-4 with TRBJ2-7; unclear D gene. This CDR3 is built from 14 residues. With 1 base removed from V and 6 bases from J, the gap between germline ends came to 13 bases. CDR3 residues: CASSLGGVLGEQYF. The CDR3 nucleotides are TGTGCCAGCAGTTTAGGTGGGGTGTTGGGCGAGCAGTACTTC.

This clonotype was seen a few times. This chain connects TRBV3-1 to TRBJ1-1, with no clear D. The CDR3 totals 13 residues. Germline V gene sequence: CDR1 LGHDT, CDR2 YNNKEL (reference sequence). V was shortened by 2 bases and J by 3 bases, with 7 bases between the two germline ends. CDR3 residues: CASSQQWDTEAFF. The CDR3 nucleotides read TGTGCCAGCAGCCAACAGTGGGACACTGAAGCTTTCTTT. Full variable domain (remainder filled in from reference TRBV3-1 and TRBJ1-1): DTAVSQTPKYLVTQMGNDKSIKCEQNLGHDTMYWYKQDSKKFLKIMFSYNNKELIINETVPNRFSPKSPDKAHLNLHINSLELGDSAVYFCASSQQWDTEAFFGQGTRLTVV.

This clonotype has a handful of counts. The chain links TRBV5-1 to TRBJ1-1; D not resolved. The CDR3 is 14 amino acids. Germline V lookup: CDR1 SGHRS, CDR2 YFSETQ. V lost 1 base to trimming and J lost 5 bases, with 12 bases between them. The CDR3 DNA sequence: TGCGCCAGCAGCTTGTCCGGTATGGGGACTGAAGCTTTCTTT. As protein: CASSLSGMGTEAFF.

There are a few counts of this clonotype. The CDR3 DNA follows: TGTGCCAGCAGGGAGACGGGGGGGAGCACAGATACGCAGTATTTT. Its protein product is CASRETGGSTDTQYF. V usage is TRBV5-4 and J usage is TRBJ2-3; 8 nucleotides line up with TRBD2. There are 15 residues in the CDR3. The germline V gene has CDR1 SGHNT and CDR2 YYREEE (reference sequence). V shed 5 bases, J shed 0 bases, and the junction held 5 bases outside the gene matches.

The genes are TRBV20-1 and TRBJ2-1; 9 bases match TRBD2. Germline-derived CDR1 and CDR2 are DFQATT and SNEGSKA (reference sequence). The V gene end was trimmed by 2 bases and the J gene end by 7 bases; junction bases not matched to a gene: 9. The CDR3 runs 15 residues. The CDR3 spells CSARKGSGGSNEQFF. Written as DNA, the CDR3 is TGCAGTGCTAGAAAAGGTAGCGGGGGATCGAATGAGCAGTTCTTC.

This clonotype was counted ten times or more. The rearrangement links TRBV12-3 or TRBV12-4 to TRBJ1-5; D unresolved. V was trimmed by 6 bases and J by 9 bases, leaving 12 bases between them. The CDR3 loop spans 12 amino acids. CDR3 sequence reads: CASSLRARPQHF. As DNA, the CDR3 is TGTGCCAGCAGCTTGAGAGCGCGGCCCCAGCATTTT.

This clonotype was detected a few times. The chain carries TRBV5-1 and TRBJ2-7, with 7 bases lining up with TRBD2. The CDR3 contains 15 residues. Losses at the gene ends were 4 bases for V and 0 bases for J; bases not matched to a gene: 7. Germline-derived CDR1 and CDR2 are SGHRS and YFSETQ. CDR3 loop: CASSRSGEGSYEQYF. For the CDR3, the DNA is TGCGCCAGCAGCCGAAGCGGGGAAGGCTCCTACGAGCAGTACTTC. Full variable domain (remainder filled in from reference TRBV5-1 and TRBJ2-7): KAGVTQTPRYLIKTRGQQVTLSCSPISGHRSVSWYQQTPGQGLQFLFEYFSETQRNKGNFPGRFSGRQFSNSRSEMNVSTLELGDSALYLCASSRSGEGSYEQYFGPGTRLTVT.

This clonotype was seen repeatedly, ten times or more. The chain has TRBV15 and TRBJ1-6; maybe TRBD1 (6 bases). V was pared by 0 bases and J by 5 bases, with 8 bases between. There are 15 residues in the CDR3. The germline V gene has CDR1 LNHNV and CDR2 YYDKDF (reference sequence). The DNA of the CDR3 is TGTGCCACCAGCAGAGACAGGGGCGATAATTCACCCCTCCACTTT. This sequence encodes CATSRDRGDNSPLHF. The whole variable domain, remainder taken from reference TRBV15 and TRBJ1-6, is DAMVIQNPRYQVTQFGKPVTLSCSQTLNHNVMYWYQQKSSQAPKLLFHYYDKDFNNEADTPDNFQSRRPNTSFCFLDIRSPGLGDTAMYLCATSRDRGDNSPLHFGNGTRLTVT.

This chain joins TRBV4-1 and TRBJ2-7; maybe TRBD1 (6 bases). The CDR3 extends over 14 amino acids. CDR1 and CDR2 (germline): MGHRA, YSYEKL. The V end lost 5 bases, the J end lost 0 bases, and 11 bases lay between the germline ends. Here the CDR3 reads CASSKGDSSYEQYF. The CDR3 nucleotides read TGCGCCAGCAGCAAGGGGGATAGCTCCTACGAGCAGTACTTC.

A few counts support this clonotype. This chain links TRBV12-3 or TRBV12-4 with TRBJ2-1; D is uncertain. This CDR3 spans 16 amino acids. V was shortened by 6 bases and J by 4 bases, with 19 bases between the two germline ends. The CDR3 region is CASSRVIRGTYNEQFF. The CDR3 DNA follows: TGTGCCAGCAGCCGTGTCATTCGCGGCACATACAATGAGCAGTTCTTC.